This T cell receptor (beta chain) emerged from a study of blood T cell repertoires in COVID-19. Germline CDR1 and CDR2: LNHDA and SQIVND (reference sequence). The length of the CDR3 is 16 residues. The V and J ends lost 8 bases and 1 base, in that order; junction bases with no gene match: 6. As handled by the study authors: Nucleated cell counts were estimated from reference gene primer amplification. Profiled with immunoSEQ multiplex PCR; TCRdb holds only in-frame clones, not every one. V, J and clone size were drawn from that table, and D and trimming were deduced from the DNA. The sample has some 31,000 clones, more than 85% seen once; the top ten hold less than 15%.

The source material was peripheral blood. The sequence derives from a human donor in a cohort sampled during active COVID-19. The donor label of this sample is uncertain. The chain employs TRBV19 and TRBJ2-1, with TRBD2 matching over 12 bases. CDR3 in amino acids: CASGLAGGPSYNEQFF. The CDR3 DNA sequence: TGTGCCAGTGGCCTAGCGGGAGGGCCTTCCTACAATGAGCAGTTCTTC.